Listed below are T cell receptor beta chains from one sample, sequenced in a study of cytomegalovirus exposure and HLA in healthy donors. The protocol was immunoSEQ multiplex PCR, while the TCRdb copy is restricted to in-frame clones and leaves out a portion. The sample yields some 120,000 clones, 73% seen once. Sequencing was carried out using PBMCs. The source is a woman aged 35 to 49 in good health and CMV-seronegative. Each CDR3 is given with its conserved first and last residue.

v_gene,j_gene,CDR3aa
TRBV5-4,TRBJ2-3,CASSLGLANSDTQYF
TRBV7-9,TRBJ2-1,CASSSGLAEYNEQFF
TRBV18,TRBJ1-2,CASSPGARQGIYGYTF
TRBV7-7,TRBJ2-1,CASSPGTSGAYNEQFF
TRBV28,TRBJ2-7,CASSSTRGWTYEQYF
TRBV4-3,TRBJ1-1,CASSHEQGGTEAFF
TRBV10-2,TRBJ2-3,CASSETGADTQYF
TRBV25-1,TRBJ1-5,CASSEGQGRGNQPQHF
TRBV19,TRBJ1-5,CASRDRAGQPQHF
TRBV5-6,TRBJ1-6,CASSLPATGVGSPLHF
TRBV6-5,TRBJ2-4,CASSYVGRGGKNIQYF
TRBV7-9,TRBJ1-2,CASMVSGGGYGYTF
TRBV5-1,TRBJ2-1,CASSVQGYNEQFF
TRBV5-1,TRBJ2-7,CASSSLGQGNEQYF
TRBV10-3,TRBJ1-2,CAISDWTGPSKGNYGYTF
TRBV7-6,TRBJ2-1,CASSLGGTAYNEQFF
TRBV4-1,TRBJ2-2,CASSQEGGFGGELFF
TRBV2,TRBJ2-6,CASSERGTLGPSGANVLTF
TRBV9,TRBJ1-2,CASSEQGAPRGYTF
TRBV7-3,TRBJ2-1,CASSQITSGSRNEQFF
TRBV10-1,TRBJ2-6,CAPAYRGRYSGANVLTF
TRBV11-2,TRBJ2-7,CASSFSRSSYEQYF
TRBV7-6,TRBJ2-1,CASSSTSGSYNEQFF
TRBV4-2,TRBJ1-4,CASSQGTGAMEEKLFF
TRBV7-9,TRBJ2-7,CASSEDIYEQYF
TRBV11-2,TRBJ1-2,CASSLEGASNYGYIF
TRBV5-6,TRBJ2-4,CASSAGSKGNIQYF
TRBV9,TRBJ2-3,CASSARLAGARDTQYF
TRBV7-2,TRBJ2-2,CASSLRVLAGDLGGVELFF
TRBV11-3,TRBJ1-1,CASSLTIPDRFGNTEAFF
TRBV6-6,TRBJ2-3,CASSYGGRASTDTQYF
TRBV5-1,TRBJ1-2,CASRAGTDTTNYGYTF
TRBV6-5,TRBJ2-7,CASSPDRDYEQYF
TRBV11-1,TRBJ2-3,CASSLPSGISGDTQYF
TRBV5-6,TRBJ2-3,CASSKPWGGTDTQYF
TRBV10-3,TRBJ2-5,CAISESVVQETQYF
TRBV7-9,TRBJ2-2,CSSSFLQGNTGELFF
TRBV4-3,TRBJ1-6,CASSQDPRTVNSPLHF
TRBV19,TRBJ1-1,CASSLHRGMNTEAFF
TRBV7-9,TRBJ1-1,CASSPGGFVTEAFF
TRBV5-1,TRBJ2-5,CASSFGGERETQYF
TRBV4-3,TRBJ1-4,CASSQDPRSAKPFF
TRBV6-5,TRBJ2-3,CASRRAGGPDTQYF
TRBV6-1,TRBJ2-7,CASSERGLSTQQYF
TRBV25-1,TRBJ1-1,CASSDLRVGRGTEAFF
TRBV2,TRBJ1-4,CASSVKGVYEKLFF
TRBV11-2,TRBJ2-1,CASSRGLAGWNEQFF
TRBV29-1,TRBJ2-5,CSVRPQGVYQETQYF
TRBV12-5,TRBJ1-2,CASGSPGQGHYGYTF
TRBV5-4,TRBJ2-2,CASSPGLAGANTGELFF
TRBV4-2,TRBJ2-5,CASSQGTRQETQYF
TRBV5-4,TRBJ2-3,CASSLGLAGAYPTDTQYF
TRBV28,TRBJ2-2,CASSPPRQVPSLTGELFF
TRBV28,TRBJ1-2,CASSRGGAYGYTF
TRBV4-2,TRBJ1-3,CASSLDRDAGNTIYF